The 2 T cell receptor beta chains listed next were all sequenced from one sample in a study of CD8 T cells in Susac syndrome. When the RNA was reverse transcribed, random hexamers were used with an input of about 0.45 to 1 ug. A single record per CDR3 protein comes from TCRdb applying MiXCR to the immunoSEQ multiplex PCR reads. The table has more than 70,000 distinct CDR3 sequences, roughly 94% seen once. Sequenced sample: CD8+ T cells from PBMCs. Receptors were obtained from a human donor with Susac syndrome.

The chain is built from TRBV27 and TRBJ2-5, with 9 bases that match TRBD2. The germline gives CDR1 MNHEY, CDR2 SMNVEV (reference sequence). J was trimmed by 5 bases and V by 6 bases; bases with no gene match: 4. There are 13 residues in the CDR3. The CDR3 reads CASRSGGPETQYF. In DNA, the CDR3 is TGTGCCAGCAGAAGCGGGGGGCCGGAGACCCAGTACTTC.

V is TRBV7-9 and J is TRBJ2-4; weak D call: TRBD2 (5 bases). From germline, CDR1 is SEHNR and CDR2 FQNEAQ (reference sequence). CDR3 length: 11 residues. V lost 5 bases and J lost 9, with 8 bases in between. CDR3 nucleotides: TGTGCCAGCAGCGACCGGGGCATTCAGTACTTC. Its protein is CASSDRGIQYF.